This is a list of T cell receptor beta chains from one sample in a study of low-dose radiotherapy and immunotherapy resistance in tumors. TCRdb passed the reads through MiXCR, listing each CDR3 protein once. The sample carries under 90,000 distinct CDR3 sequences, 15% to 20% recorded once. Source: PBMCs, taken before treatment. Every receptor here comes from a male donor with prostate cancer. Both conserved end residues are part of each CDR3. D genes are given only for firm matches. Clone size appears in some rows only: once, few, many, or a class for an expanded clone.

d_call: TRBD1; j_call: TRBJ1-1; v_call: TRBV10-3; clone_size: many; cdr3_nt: TGTGCCATCAGTGAGTCTAGGGGGCGGAACACTGAAGCTTTCTTT; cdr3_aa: CAISESRGRNTEAFF
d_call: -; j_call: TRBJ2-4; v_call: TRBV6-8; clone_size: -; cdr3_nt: TGTGCCAGCACCGCTGGAAACATTCAGTACTTC; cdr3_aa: CASTAGNIQYF
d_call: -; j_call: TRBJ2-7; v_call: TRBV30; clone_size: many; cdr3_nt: TGTGCCTGGAGTAGCGGGCGCTCCTACGAGCAGTACTTC; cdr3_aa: CAWSSGRSYEQYF
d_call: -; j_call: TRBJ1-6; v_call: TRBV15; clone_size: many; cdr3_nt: TGTGCCACCAGCAGAGAGACCGAGTATTCACCCCTCCACTTT; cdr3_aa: CATSRETEYSPLHF
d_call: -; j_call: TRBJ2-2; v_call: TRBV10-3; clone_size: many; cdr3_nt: TGTGCCATCAGTGAGCCCAGGGGGAACACCGGGGAGCTGTTTTTT; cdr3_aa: CAISEPRGNTGELFF
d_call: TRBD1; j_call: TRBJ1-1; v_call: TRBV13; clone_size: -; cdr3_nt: TGTGCCAGCAGCTTCGAGACAGGGGGCACTGAAGCTTTCTTT; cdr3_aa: CASSFETGGTEAFF
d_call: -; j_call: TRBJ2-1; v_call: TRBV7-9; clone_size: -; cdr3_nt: TGTGCCAGCAGCCGGGGGGCCAATGAGCAGTTCTTC; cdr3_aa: CASSRGANEQFF
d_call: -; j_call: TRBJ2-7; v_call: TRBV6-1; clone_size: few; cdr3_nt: TGTGCCAGCAGTGAAAGCTCCTACGAGCAGTACTTC; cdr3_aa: CASSESSYEQYF
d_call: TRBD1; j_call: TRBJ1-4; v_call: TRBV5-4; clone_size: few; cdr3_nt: TGTGCCAGCAGCGCCGGGACAGAGGAGAAACTGTTTTTT; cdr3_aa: CASSAGTEEKLFF
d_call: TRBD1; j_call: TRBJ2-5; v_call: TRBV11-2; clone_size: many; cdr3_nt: TGTGCCAGCAGCCGGGACAGCCAAGAGACCCAGTACTTC; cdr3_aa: CASSRDSQETQYF
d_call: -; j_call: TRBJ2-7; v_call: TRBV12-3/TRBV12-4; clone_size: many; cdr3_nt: TGTGCCAGCAGTTTCGACTTCCCGGGTGAGCAGTACTTC; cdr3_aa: CASSFDFPGEQYF
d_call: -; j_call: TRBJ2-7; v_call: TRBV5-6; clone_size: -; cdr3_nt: TGTGCCAGCAGGATGCCAGGGGACGAGCAGTACTTC; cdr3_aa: CASRMPGDEQYF
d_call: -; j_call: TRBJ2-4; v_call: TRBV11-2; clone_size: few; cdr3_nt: TGTGCCAGCAGCCCAGGCCCCTCAAACATTCAGTACTTC; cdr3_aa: CASSPGPSNIQYF
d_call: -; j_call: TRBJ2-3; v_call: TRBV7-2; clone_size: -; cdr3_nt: TGTGCCAGCAGCTCCGGAGGCCGAGATACGCAGTATTTT; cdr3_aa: CASSSGGRDTQYF
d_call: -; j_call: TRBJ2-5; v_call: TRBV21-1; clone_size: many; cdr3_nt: TGTGCCAGCATCAGGGGAGGAGACAGCGGGGGATCCCTCCACGAGACCCAGTACTTC; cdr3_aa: CASIRGGDSGGSLHETQYF
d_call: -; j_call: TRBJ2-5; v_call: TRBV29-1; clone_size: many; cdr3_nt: TGCAGCGTCGACCCAGACGAGACCCAGTACTTC; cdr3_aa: CSVDPDETQYF
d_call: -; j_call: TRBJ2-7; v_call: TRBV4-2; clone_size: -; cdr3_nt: TGTGCCAGCAGCGACACAGGGAGCTACGAGCAGTACTTC; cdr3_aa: CASSDTGSYEQYF
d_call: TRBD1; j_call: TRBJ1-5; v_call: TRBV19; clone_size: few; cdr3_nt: TGTGCCAGTTCTGGGGTTACAGGGGCAAATCAGCCCCAGCATTTT; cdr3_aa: CASSGVTGANQPQHF
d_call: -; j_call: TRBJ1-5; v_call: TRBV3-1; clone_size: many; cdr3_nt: TGTGCCAGCAGCTATGGGACGATTAGCAATCAGCCCCAGCATTTT; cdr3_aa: CASSYGTISNQPQHF
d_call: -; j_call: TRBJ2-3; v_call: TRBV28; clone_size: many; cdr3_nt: TGTGCCAGCAGTTTAGGGCAGGGCCCAGATACGCAGTATTTT; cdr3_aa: CASSLGQGPDTQYF
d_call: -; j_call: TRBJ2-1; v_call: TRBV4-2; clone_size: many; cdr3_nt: TGTGCCAGCAGCGATGCGAGGGGTTATGAGCAGTTCTTC; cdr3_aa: CASSDARGYEQFF
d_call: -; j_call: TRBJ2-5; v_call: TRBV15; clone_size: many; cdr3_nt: TGTGCCACCAGCAGAGGATTTCAAGAGACCCAGTACTTC; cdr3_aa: CATSRGFQETQYF
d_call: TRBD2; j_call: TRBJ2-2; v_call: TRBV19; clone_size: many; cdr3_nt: TGTGCCAGTAGTCCAGAGCGGGGGCGAGGCACCGGGGAGCTGTTTTTT; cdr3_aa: CASSPERGRGTGELFF
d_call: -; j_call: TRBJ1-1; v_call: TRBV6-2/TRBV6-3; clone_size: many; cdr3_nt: TGTGCCAGCAGAAAGGGGTGGGAGGACGCTTTCTTT; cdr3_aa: CASRKGWEDAFF
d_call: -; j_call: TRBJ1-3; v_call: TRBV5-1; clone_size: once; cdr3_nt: TGCGCCAGCAGCTTGAGCAGAGGGAGATCCGCAAACACCATATATTTT; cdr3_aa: CASSLSRGRSANTIYF